This TCR beta chain was found in a study of blood T cell repertoires in COVID-19. Study in general: Acute-phase and convalescent COVID-19 samples originated in the United States, Italy and Spain.

The CDR3 has 16 amino acids. With 1 base clipped from V and 1 base from J, the junction kept 6 bases outside the gene matches. Germline CDR1 SGHRS, CDR2 YFSETQ. Data came from immunoSEQ multiplex PCR; TCRdb stores just in-frame clones and leaves some out. Of 250,000 to 300,000 clones in the sample, roughly 86% are singletons; the top ten hold about 4%. This TCR was sampled from a man younger than 35 with active or convalescent COVID-19. The specimen sequenced was peripheral blood. The V and J genes are TRBV5-1 and TRBJ2-5; 8 positions match TRBD2. The CDR3 sequence is CASSLFGGGSQETQYF. As DNA, the CDR3 is TGCGCCAGCAGCTTGTTTGGCGGGGGGAGCCAAGAGACCCAGTACTTC.